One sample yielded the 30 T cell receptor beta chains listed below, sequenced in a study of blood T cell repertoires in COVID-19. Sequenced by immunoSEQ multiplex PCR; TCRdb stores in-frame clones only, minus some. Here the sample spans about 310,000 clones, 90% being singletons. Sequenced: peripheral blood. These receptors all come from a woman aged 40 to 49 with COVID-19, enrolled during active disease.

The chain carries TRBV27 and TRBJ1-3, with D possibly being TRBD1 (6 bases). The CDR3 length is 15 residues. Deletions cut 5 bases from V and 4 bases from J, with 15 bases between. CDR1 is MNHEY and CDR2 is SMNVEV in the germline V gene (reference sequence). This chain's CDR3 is CASSTMTGLGNTIYF. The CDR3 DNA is TGTGCCAGCAGTACTATGACAGGATTGGGAAACACCATATATTTT.

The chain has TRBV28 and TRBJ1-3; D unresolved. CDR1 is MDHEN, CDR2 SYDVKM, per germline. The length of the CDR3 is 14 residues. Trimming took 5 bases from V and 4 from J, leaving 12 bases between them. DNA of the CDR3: TGTGCCAGCAGTCCATGGAGGGAGGGAAACACCATATATTTT. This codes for CASSPWREGNTIYF. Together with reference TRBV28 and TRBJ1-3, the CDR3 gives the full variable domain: DVKVTQSSRYLVKRTGEKVFLECVQDMDHENMFWYRQDPGLGLRLIYFSYDVKMKEKGDIPEGYSVSREKKERFSLILESASTNQTSMYLCASSPWREGNTIYFGEGSWLTVV.

CDR3 amino acids: CASSQYAQWGNYGYTF. The CDR3 bases are TGCGCCAGCAGCCAATACGCCCAATGGGGCAACTATGGCTACACCTTC. This chain joins TRBV4-1 and TRBJ1-2, with D maybe TRBD1 (5 bases). The V gene's germline CDR1 is MGHRA and CDR2 YSYEKL. Trimming removed 2 bases from V and 2 bases from J, with 15 bases in between. The CDR3 totals 16 residues.

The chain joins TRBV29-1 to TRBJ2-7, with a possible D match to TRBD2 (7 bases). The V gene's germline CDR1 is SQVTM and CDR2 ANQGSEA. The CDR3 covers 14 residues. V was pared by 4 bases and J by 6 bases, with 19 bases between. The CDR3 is CSVGWGGLESEQYF. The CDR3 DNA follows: TGCAGCGTTGGGTGGGGGGGCCTTGAGAGCGAGCAGTACTTC.

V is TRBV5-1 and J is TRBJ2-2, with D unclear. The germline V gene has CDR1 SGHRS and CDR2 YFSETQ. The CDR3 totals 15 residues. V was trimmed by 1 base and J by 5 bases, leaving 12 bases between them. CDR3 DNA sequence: TGCGCCAGCAGCTTGAGTTTAGCAGATACCGGGGAGCTGTTTTTT. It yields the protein CASSLSLADTGELFF.

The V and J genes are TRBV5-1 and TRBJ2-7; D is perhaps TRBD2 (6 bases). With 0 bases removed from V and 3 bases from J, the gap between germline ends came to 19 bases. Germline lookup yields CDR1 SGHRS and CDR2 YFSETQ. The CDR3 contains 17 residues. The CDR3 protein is CASSLEPLGGNYYEQYF. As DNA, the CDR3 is TGCGCCAGCAGCTTGGAACCCCTGGGGGGTAATTACTACGAGCAGTACTTC.

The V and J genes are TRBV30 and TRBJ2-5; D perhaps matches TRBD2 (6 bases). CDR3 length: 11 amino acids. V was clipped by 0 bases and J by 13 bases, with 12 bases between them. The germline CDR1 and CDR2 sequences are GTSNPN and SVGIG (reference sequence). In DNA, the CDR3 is TGTGCCTGGAGTGTGAGGGAGGCACGGTACTTC. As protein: CAWSVREARYF. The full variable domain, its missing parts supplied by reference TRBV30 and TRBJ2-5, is SQTIHQWPATLVQPVGSPLSLECTVEGTSNPNLYWYRQAAGRGLQLLFYSVGIGQISSEVPQNLSASRPQDRQFILSSKKLLLSDSGFYLCAWSVREARYFGPGTRLLVL.

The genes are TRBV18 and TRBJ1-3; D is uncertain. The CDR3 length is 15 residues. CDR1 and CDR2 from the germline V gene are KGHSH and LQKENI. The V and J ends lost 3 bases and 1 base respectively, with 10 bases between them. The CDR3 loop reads CASSPISESGNTIYF. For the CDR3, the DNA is TGTGCCAGCTCACCTATCAGCGAATCTGGAAACACCATATATTTT. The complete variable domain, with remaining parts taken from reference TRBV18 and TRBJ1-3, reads NAGVMQNPRHLVRRRGQEARLRCSPMKGHSHVYWYRQLPEEGLKFMVYLQKENIIDESGMPKERFSAEFPKEGPSILRIQQVVRGDSAAYFCASSPISESGNTIYFGEGSWLTVV.

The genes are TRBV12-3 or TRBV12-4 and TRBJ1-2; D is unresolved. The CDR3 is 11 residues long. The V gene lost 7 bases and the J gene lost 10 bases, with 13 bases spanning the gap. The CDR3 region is CASTLHGDYTF. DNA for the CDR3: TGTGCCAGCACCTTGCACGGAGACTACACCTTC.

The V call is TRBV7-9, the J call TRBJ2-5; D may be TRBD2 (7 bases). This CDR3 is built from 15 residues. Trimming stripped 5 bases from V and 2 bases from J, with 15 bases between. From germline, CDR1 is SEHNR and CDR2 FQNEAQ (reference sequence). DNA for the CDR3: TGTGCCAGCAGCAACACGAGGGGGGGACAAGAGACCCAGTACTTC. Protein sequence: CASSNTRGGQETQYF.

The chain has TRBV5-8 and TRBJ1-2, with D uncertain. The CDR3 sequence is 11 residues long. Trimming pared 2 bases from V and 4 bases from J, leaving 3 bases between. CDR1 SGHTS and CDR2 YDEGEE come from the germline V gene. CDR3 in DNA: TGTGCCAGCAGCTTTAGCTATGGCTACACCTTC. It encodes CASSFSYGYTF.

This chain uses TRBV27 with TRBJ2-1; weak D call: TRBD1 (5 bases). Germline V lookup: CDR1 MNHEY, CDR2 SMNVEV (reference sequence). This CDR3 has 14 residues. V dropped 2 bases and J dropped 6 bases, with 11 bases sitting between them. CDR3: CASSLGAPANEQFF. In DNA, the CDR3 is TGTGCCAGCAGTTTAGGGGCGCCAGCCAATGAGCAGTTCTTC.

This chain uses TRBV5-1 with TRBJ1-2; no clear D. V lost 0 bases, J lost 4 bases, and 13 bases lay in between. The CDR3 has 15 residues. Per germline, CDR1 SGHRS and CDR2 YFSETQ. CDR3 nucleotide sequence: TGCGCCAGCAGCTTGGGGTCGGAGGTAGGCTATGGCTACACCTTC. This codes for CASSLGSEVGYGYTF.

CDR3 in DNA: TGTGCCAGCAGCTACACTCTCCGACAGGGGTCTTCCGGGGAGCTGTTTTTT. The encoded protein is CASSYTLRQGSSGELFF. The chain links TRBV7-9 to TRBJ2-2; TRBD1 matches 8 bases. The V gene end was trimmed by 4 bases and the J gene end by 6 bases; junction bases not matched to a gene: 13. The germline V gene encodes CDR1 SEHNR and CDR2 FQNEAQ (reference sequence). The CDR3 is 17 amino acids.

Written as DNA, the CDR3 is TGTGCCAGTAGTATAAGGAGGGAACCGATTTCCAGTGAAGCTTTCTTT. As protein: CASSIRREPISSEAFF. V and J are TRBV19 and TRBJ1-1; D unclear. Trimming stripped 2 bases from V and 7 bases from J, with 20 bases between. Germline V gives CDR1 LNHDA, CDR2 SQIVND (reference sequence). The CDR3 extends over 16 amino acids.

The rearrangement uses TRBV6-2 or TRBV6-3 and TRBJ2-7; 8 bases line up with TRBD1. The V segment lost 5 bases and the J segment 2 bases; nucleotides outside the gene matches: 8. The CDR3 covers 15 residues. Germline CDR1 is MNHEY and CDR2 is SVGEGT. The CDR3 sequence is CASSPAGQGAYEQYF. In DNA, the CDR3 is TGTGCCAGCAGTCCCGCCGGACAGGGAGCCTACGAGCAGTACTTC.

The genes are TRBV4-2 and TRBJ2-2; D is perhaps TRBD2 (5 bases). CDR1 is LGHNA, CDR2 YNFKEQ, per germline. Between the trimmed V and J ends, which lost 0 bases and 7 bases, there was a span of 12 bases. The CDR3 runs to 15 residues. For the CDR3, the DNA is TGTGCCAGCAGCCAAGATAGTCGAGGAGGCGGGGAGCTGTTTTTT. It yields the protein CASSQDSRGGGELFF.

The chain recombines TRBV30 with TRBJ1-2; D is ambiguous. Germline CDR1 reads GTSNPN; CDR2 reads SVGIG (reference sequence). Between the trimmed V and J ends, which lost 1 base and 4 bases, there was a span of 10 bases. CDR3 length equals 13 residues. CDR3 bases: TGTGCCTGGAGTGGTCTCCACGGCTATGGCTACACCTTC. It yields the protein CAWSGLHGYGYTF.

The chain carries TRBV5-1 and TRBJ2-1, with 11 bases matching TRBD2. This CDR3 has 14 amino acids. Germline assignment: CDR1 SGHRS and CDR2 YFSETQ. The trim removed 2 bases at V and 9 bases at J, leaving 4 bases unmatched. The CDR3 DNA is TGCGCCAGCAGCTTAGGGACTAGCGGTACTGAGCAGTTCTTC. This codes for CASSLGTSGTEQFF.

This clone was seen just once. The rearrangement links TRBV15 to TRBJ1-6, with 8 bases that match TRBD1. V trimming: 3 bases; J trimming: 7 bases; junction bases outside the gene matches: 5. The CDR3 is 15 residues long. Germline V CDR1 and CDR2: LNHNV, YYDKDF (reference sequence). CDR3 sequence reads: CATSRGTGRNSPLHF. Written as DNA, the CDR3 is TGTGCCACCAGCAGGGGGACAGGTAGAAATTCACCCCTCCACTTT.

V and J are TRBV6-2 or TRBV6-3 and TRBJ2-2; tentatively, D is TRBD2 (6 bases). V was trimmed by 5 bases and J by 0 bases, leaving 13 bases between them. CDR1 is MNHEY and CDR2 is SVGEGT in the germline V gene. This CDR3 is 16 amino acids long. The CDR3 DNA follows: TGTGCCAGCAGTCAGTCCCCGGGGGCGAACACCGGGGAGCTGTTTTTT. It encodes CASSQSPGANTGELFF.

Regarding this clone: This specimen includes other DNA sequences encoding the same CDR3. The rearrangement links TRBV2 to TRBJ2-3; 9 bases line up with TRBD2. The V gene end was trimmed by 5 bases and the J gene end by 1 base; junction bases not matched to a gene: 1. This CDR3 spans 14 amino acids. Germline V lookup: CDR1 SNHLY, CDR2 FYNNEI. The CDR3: CASSRLAGTDTQYF. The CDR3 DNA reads TGTGCCAGCAGTAGACTAGCGGGCACAGATACGCAGTATTTT.

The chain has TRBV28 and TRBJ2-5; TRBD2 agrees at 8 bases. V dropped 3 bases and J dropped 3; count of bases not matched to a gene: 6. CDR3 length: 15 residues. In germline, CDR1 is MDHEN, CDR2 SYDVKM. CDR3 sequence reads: CASSFSAGVKETQYF. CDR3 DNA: TGTGCCAGCAGTTTCTCAGCGGGAGTCAAAGAGACCCAGTACTTC.

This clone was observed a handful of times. For the CDR3, the DNA is TGTGCCAGCAGCTTAGTAGGAGGGAACACTGAAGCTTTCTTT. Translating gives CASSLVGGNTEAFF. The gene calls are TRBV7-2 and TRBJ1-1; D gene ambiguous. Germline V lookup: CDR1 SGHTA, CDR2 FQGNSA. CDR3 length: 14 residues. The germline V and J ends were trimmed by 1 base and 1 base, with 7 bases remaining between them. Using reference TRBV7-2 and TRBJ1-1 for the parts outside the CDR3, the full variable domain is GAGVSQSPSNKVTEKGKDVELRCDPISGHTALYWYRQSLGQGLEFLIYFQGNSAPDKSGLPSDRFSAERTGGSVSTLTIQRTQQEDSAVYLCASSLVGGNTEAFFGQGTRLTVV.

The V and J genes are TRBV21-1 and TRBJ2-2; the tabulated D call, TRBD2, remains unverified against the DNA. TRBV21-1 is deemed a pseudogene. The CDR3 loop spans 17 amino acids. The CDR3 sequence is CASSKGSGRAGTGELFF. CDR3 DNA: TGTGCCAGCAGCAAAGGCAGCGGGAGGGCAGGCACCGGGGAGCTGTTTTTT.

CDR3 sequence reads: CASSLVGQGETQYF. CDR3 bases: TGTGCCAGCAGCTTGGTCGGGCAGGGGGAGACCCAGTACTTC. The chain joins TRBV5-6 to TRBJ2-5, with D tentatively TRBD1 (6 bases). The length of the CDR3 is 14 residues. The germline CDR1 and CDR2 sequences are SGHDT and YYEEEE. Trimming removed 0 bases at V and 5 bases at J, with 11 bases between. Using reference TRBV5-6 and TRBJ2-5 for the parts outside the CDR3, the full variable domain is DAGVTQSPTHLIKTRGQQVTLRCSPKSGHDTVSWYQQALGQGPQFIFQYYEEEERQRGNFPDRFSGHQFPNYSSELNVNALLLGDSALYLCASSLVGQGETQYFGPGTRLLVL.

CDR3 nucleotides: TGTGCCATCAGTGAGACCGGGACAGGGGTGTTCTTC. Encoded protein: CAISETGTGVFF. V usage is TRBV10-3 and J usage is TRBJ2-1, with TRBD1 matching over 10 bases. The V segment lost 2 bases and the J segment 15 bases; nucleotides outside the gene matches: 4. Germline V gives CDR1 ENHRY, CDR2 SYGVKD. This CDR3 region has 12 residues.

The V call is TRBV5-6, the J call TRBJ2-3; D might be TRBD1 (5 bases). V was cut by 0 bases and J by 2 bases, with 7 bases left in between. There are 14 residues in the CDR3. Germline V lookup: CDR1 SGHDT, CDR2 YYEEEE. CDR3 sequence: CASSLGQPTDTQYF. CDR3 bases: TGTGCCAGCAGCTTGGGACAGCCCACAGATACGCAGTATTTT.

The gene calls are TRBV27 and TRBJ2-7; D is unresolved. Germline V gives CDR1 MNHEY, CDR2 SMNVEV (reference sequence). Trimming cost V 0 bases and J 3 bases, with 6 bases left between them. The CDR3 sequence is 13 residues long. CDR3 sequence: CASSLSNGYEQYF. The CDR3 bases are TGTGCCAGCAGTTTATCGAACGGCTACGAGCAGTACTTC.

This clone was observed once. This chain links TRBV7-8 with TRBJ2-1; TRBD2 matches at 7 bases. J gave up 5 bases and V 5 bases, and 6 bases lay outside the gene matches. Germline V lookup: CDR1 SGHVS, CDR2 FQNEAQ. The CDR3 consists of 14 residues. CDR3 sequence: CASSISLADNEQFF. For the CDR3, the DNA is TGTGCCAGCAGCATCTCGCTAGCGGACAATGAGCAGTTCTTC.